This T cell receptor beta chain derives from a study of T cells in tuberculosis. For the study at large: Sequenced TCRs come from CD1B-GMM tetramer-binding T cells. Samples predate treatment or fall within its first 7 days. Study-level findings and limits: Smaller alpha distances in active tuberculosis partly reflected shorter CDR3-alpha lengths.

The CDR3 length is 15 residues. Germline-derived CDR1 and CDR2 are MNHEY and SMNVEV (reference sequence). Losses at the gene ends were 4 bases for V and 7 bases for J; bases not matched to a gene: 11. A word on this clone: The antigen is undetermined.

As to time point: new active TB diagnosis, blood taken before or within 7 days of starting treatment. Assay: immunoSEQ multiplex PCR; the TCRdb copy retains only in-frame clones and omits some. The data show roughly 31,000 clones, around 86% seen once. J is TRBJ1-2 and V is TRBV27, with 8 nucleotides matching TRBD1. The material was PBMCs, obtained at tuberculosis diagnosis. The clonotype was recovered from an adult with tuberculosis. CDR3 in amino acids: CASSSYLRGRGGYTF. The CDR3 DNA is TGTGCCAGCAGTTCATACCTCAGGGGGCGGGGTGGCTACACCTTC.